This TCR beta chain was identified during a study of shared clonotypes between healthy human individuals. Study-level findings and limits: Sampling covered blood only; tissue repertoires likely differ. Naive subsets generally had larger estimated richness than memory subsets.

On this clone: What it binds is not known.

With 4 bases removed from V and 4 bases from J, the gap between germline ends came to 20 bases. Germline CDR1 and CDR2: MDHEN and SYDVKM. This CDR3 spans 17 amino acids. The assay ran at deep level. Genomic DNA of each subset was evenly split across several immunoSEQ plates. Sequencing was performed with immunoSEQ multiplex PCR; in TCRdb, only in-frame clones are kept and a portion is missing. The sample holds about 1,500,000 clones, roughly 96% seen once. The receptor comes from a man younger than 45 in good health. V usage is TRBV28 and J usage is TRBJ2-1, with D maybe TRBD2 (7 bases). The specimen was naive CD4+ T cells sorted from blood. Subset in this sample: CD45RA+ positively selected. The CDR3 nucleotides read TGTGCCAGCAGTTCCCTGGGGGGGCGGATCGATTACAATGAGCAGTTCTTC. It yields the protein CASSSLGGRIDYNEQFF.